This T cell receptor (beta chain) appears in the sequencing data of a study of T cells in Graves' hyperthyroidism and ophthalmopathy. The CDR3 regions of TCR beta were amplified from RNA transcripts. The HTBI primer set served for first-round RT-PCR of the TCR CDR3. TCRdb re-called the multiplex PCR reads with MiXCR, one entry per CDR3 protein. Among 550,000 to 800,000 distinct CDR3 sequences listed, around 16% were seen once. At least ten counts were recorded for this clonotype. Its antigen is undetermined. It was approximately 9.7 ml of fresh peripheral blood that supplied the PBMCs. Overall study findings and caveats: The model's output predicted ophthalmopathy at a median of roughly seven months prior to onset.

The CDR3 totals 13 residues. The germline V and J ends were trimmed by 7 bases and 3 bases, with 12 bases remaining between them. Germline values: CDR1 SGHAT, CDR2 FQNNGV. The genes are TRBV11-2 and TRBJ2-5; perhaps TRBD1 as D (5 bases). The sequenced material came from blood. The source is a man aged 45-60 years with Graves' hyperthyroidism. DNA for the CDR3: TGTGCCAGCAACTTGGACATCGAAGAGACCCAGTACTTC. Its protein product is CASNLDIEETQYF.